The sequence of this TCR beta chain was determined in a study of beta chain features in type 1 diabetes. V was pared by 5 bases and J by 3 bases, with 8 bases between. CDR3 size: 14 residues. Germline V gene lookup returns CDR1 SGHAT and CDR2 FQNNGV. Ten or more counts support this clone. Its cognate antigen is unknown. Sequencing targeted expressed TCRB transcripts, as all isolated RNA had been reverse transcribed. Average reads for naive, central memory and regulatory T cell samples were several million. Profiling relied on immunoSEQ multiplex PCR, and the TCRdb table lists in-frame clones only, not all of them. The sample contains around 290,000 clones, roughly 8% of which appear only once. Findings of the study overall: Junctions at VDJ sites from type 1 diabetes patients had fewer insertions and more deletions. Comparison showed that naive, central memory and Treg TCRB repertoires appeared more similar among patients than among healthy donors. Here, the possible influence of HLA type (on TCRB rearrangement) remained unresolved.

This TCR was recovered from a woman under 30 in good health. Sequencing was performed on central memory CD4+ T cells from blood. This chain joins TRBV11-2 and TRBJ2-6, with D unclear. Here the CDR3 reads CASSPTFGANVLTF. In DNA, the CDR3 is TGTGCCAGCAGCCCAACGTTTGGGGCCAACGTCCTGACTTTC.